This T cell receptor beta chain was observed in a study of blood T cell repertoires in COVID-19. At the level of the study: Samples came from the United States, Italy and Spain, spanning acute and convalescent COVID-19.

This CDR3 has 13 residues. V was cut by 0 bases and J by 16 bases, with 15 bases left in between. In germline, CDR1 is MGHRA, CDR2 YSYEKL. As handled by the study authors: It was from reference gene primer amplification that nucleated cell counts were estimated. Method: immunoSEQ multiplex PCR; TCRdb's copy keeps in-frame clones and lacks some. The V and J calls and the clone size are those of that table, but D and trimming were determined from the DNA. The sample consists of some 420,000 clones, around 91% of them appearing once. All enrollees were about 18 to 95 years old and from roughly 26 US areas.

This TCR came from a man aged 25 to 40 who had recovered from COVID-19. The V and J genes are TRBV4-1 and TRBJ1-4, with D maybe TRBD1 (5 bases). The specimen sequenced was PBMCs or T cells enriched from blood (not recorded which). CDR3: CASSQDLGTFSFF. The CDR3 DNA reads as TGCGCCAGCAGCCAAGATTTGGGGACTTTCTCGTTTTTT.